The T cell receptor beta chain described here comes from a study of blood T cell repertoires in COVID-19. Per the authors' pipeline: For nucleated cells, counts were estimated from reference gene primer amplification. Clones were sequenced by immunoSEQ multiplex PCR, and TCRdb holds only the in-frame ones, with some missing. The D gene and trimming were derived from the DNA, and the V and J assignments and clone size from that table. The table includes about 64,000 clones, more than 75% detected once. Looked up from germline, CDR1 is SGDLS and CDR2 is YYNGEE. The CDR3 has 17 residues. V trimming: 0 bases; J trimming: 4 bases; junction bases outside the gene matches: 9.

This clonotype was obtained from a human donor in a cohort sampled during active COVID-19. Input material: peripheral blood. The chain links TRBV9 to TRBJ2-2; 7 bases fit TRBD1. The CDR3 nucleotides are TGTGCCAGCAGCGTAGTAGGCAGGGGGAGTACCACCGGGGAGCTGTTTTTT. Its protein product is CASSVVGRGSTTGELFF.